The 5 T cell receptor beta chains presented below share a single source sample, sequenced in a study of cytomegalovirus exposure and HLA in healthy donors. PCR employed 60 Vbeta and 13 Jbeta primers. TCRdb's copy holds only in-frame clones and misses some; the assay was immunoSEQ multiplex PCR. The sample has around 130,000 clones; around two thirds are singletons. Sequencing input: PBMCs. Every receptor here comes from a human donor in good health.

J is TRBJ2-3 and V is TRBV27, with 11 bases identical to TRBD2. V gave up 2 bases and J gave up 1 base; unmatched junction bases: 5. The length of the CDR3 is 17 residues. CDR1 is MNHEY, CDR2 SMNVEV, per germline (reference sequence). CDR3 DNA: TGTGCCAGCAGTTTAAGCCTAGCGGGAGGCGGCACAGATACGCAGTATTTT. It is translated as CASSLSLAGGGTDTQYF.

On this clone: One end of the junction is discordant with germline, which a read error may explain. Other DNA sequences from this sample encode an identical CDR3 as well. The chain uses TRBV14 and TRBJ1-1, with D possibly being TRBD1 (5 bases). CDR3 length equals 17 residues. Germline CDR1 is SGHDN and CDR2 is FVKESK. The CDR3 DNA follows: TGTGCCAGCAGCCAAGGCCTCGGGACTACCATGAACACTGAAGCTTTTTTT. Its protein product is CASSQGLGTTMNTEAFF. Together with reference TRBV14 and TRBJ1-1, the CDR3 gives the full variable domain: EAGVTQFPSHSVIEKGQTVTLRCDPISGHDNLYWYRRVMGKEIKFLLHFVKESKQDESGMPNNRFLAERTGGTYSTLKVQPAELEDSGVYFCASSQGLGTTMNTEAFFGQGTRLTVV.

This chain links TRBV7-6 with TRBJ2-7; 11 bases line up with TRBD1. V was pared by 9 bases and J by 6 bases, with 13 bases of the junction left unmatched. CDR3 length equals 15 residues. Germline lookup yields CDR1 SGHVS and CDR2 FNYEAQ. CDR3 in amino acids: CASRGIGQGASEQYF. CDR3 bases: TGTGCCAGTCGAGGCATCGGACAGGGGGCGAGCGAGCAGTACTTC.

V and J are TRBV6-5 and TRBJ1-2; D unclear. From germline, CDR1 is MNHEY and CDR2 SVGAGI. This CDR3 is 15 amino acids long. V was shortened by 8 bases and J by 5 bases, with 21 bases between the two germline ends. Here the CDR3 reads CASRAGGAVGYGYTF. CDR3 DNA: TGTGCCAGCCGGGCAGGAGGAGCCGTTGGGTATGGCTACACCTTC.

The chain recombines TRBV19 with TRBJ2-7; 7 bases agree with TRBD1. CDR3 length equals 16 residues. Germline assignment: CDR1 LNHDA and CDR2 SQIVND (reference sequence). The V gene end was trimmed by 3 bases and the J gene end by 3 bases; junction bases not matched to a gene: 11. CDR3 sequence reads: CASSIAPPGQYYEQYF. The CDR3 DNA reads TGTGCCAGTAGTATCGCGCCCCCGGGACAGTACTACGAGCAGTACTTC.